These 30 T cell receptor beta chains share one sample of origin, sequenced in a study of radiotherapy plus CTLA-4 blockade in lung cancer. The data were produced by immunoSEQ multiplex PCR, yet TCRdb's version contains in-frame clones alone and is incomplete. There are tens of thousands of clones in the sample; over 65% occur only once, and around 9.5% lies in the top ten. Specimen: peripheral blood, collected from a patient treated with radiotherapy plus ipilimumab. Source of these receptors: a human donor with non-small cell lung cancer who had stable disease on radiotherapy plus ipilimumab.

The chain links TRBV27 to TRBJ2-3; D is unresolved. The CDR3 covers 16 residues. V lost 3 bases and J 4 bases, leaving 17 bases between the germline ends. Germline V lookup: CDR1 MNHEY, CDR2 SMNVEV (reference sequence). CDR3 region: CASSFILGYIPDTQYF. The CDR3 DNA reads TGTGCCAGCAGTTTCATACTCGGTTATATCCCAGATACGCAGTATTTT.

The DNA of the CDR3 is TGTGCCAGCAGTGAAAGGGCTGGTATTGGAAACACCATATATTTT. Translated, it gives CASSERAGIGNTIYF. J is TRBJ1-3 and V is TRBV2; D gene uncertain. The CDR3 is 15 amino acids. V lost 2 bases and J lost 3, with 11 bases in between. Germline V gene data show CDR1 as SNHLY and CDR2 as FYNNEI.

The table lists this clone with a few counts. V and J are TRBV6-5 and TRBJ2-7; D gene uncertain. V shed 4 bases and J shed 3 bases, with 10 bases lying between them. CDR3 length equals 13 residues. Germline lookup yields CDR1 MNHEY and CDR2 SVGAGI. Here the CDR3 reads CASSSLIIYEQYF. CDR3 bases: TGTGCCAGCAGTTCCCTGATCATCTACGAGCAGTACTTC.

The V gene is TRBV7-9, the J gene TRBJ1-2; 9 nucleotides align to TRBD1. The CDR3 is made up of 14 amino acids. Germline assignment: CDR1 SEHNR and CDR2 FQNEAQ (reference sequence). V was pared by 5 bases and J by 3 bases, with 4 bases of the junction left unmatched. CDR3 nucleotide sequence: TGTGCCAGCAGCCTCCGGGACAGGGACTATGGCTACACCTTC. Translating gives CASSLRDRDYGYTF.

The chain combines TRBV2 with TRBJ1-5; the D gene is possibly TRBD1 (6 bases). V was pared by 4 bases and J by 3 bases, with 10 bases between. In germline, CDR1 is SNHLY, CDR2 FYNNEI. The CDR3 loop spans 14 amino acids. The CDR3 is CASSGGQANQPQHF. The CDR3 DNA is TGTGCCAGCAGTGGGGGGCAGGCCAATCAGCCCCAGCATTTT.

This clone has just one count. The chain couples TRBV29-1 to TRBJ1-1; D is unresolved. Trimming left V 5 bases short and J 1 base short, with 11 bases between. This CDR3 comprises 13 residues. In germline, CDR1 is SQVTM, CDR2 ANQGSEA. This CDR3 reads CSVHSFTNTEAFF. The DNA of the CDR3 is TGCAGCGTTCACAGTTTTACGAACACTGAAGCTTTCTTT.

This clone is a singleton in its sample. The V gene is TRBV5-1, the J gene TRBJ1-2, with D maybe TRBD1 (6 bases). In germline, CDR1 is SGHRS, CDR2 YFSETQ. This CDR3 has 14 amino acids. Trimming pared 1 base from V and 6 bases from J, leaving 13 bases between. The CDR3 loop is CASSLNQGTHGYTF. The CDR3 DNA sequence: TGCGCCAGCAGCTTGAATCAGGGGACTCATGGCTACACCTTC.

This chain links TRBV5-6 with TRBJ2-3; a possible D gene is TRBD1 (5 bases). The CDR3 totals 13 residues. V gave up 4 bases and J gave up 6 bases, with 12 bases separating them. Germline CDR1 is SGHDT and CDR2 is YYEEEE. CDR3 region: CASSSQGRDTQYF. CDR3 nucleotide sequence: TGTGCCAGCAGCAGTCAGGGTAGGGATACGCAGTATTTT. The full variable domain, rest sourced from reference TRBV5-6 and TRBJ2-3, is DAGVTQSPTHLIKTRGQQVTLRCSPKSGHDTVSWYQQALGQGPQFIFQYYEEEERQRGNFPDRFSGHQFPNYSSELNVNALLLGDSALYLCASSSQGRDTQYFGPGTRLTVL.

Here the CDR3 reads CASSEGENYGYTF. The DNA of the CDR3 is TGCGCCAGCAGTGAAGGGGAGAACTATGGCTACACCTTC. The rearrangement uses TRBV10-2 and TRBJ1-2; D may be TRBD1 (5 bases). Germline V gene lookup returns CDR1 WSHSY and CDR2 SAAADI. The V gene lost 3 bases and the J gene lost 2 bases, with 7 bases spanning the gap. This CDR3 has 13 amino acids.

The chain links TRBV30 to TRBJ1-1; possible D gene TRBD1, 6 bases. The germline V gene has CDR1 GTSNPN and CDR2 SVGIG (reference sequence). The CDR3 extends over 14 amino acids. V was trimmed by 7 bases and J by 1 base, leaving 16 bases between them. The CDR3 sequence: CAYLQGRRNTEAFF. The CDR3 bases are TGTGCCTATCTACAGGGCCGGCGGAACACTGAAGCTTTCTTT.

The chain joins TRBV11-3 to TRBJ2-7; possibly TRBD1 or TRBD2 for D (5 bases each). The CDR3 contains 12 residues. The V end lost 3 bases, the J end lost 9 bases, and 12 bases lay between the germline ends. Germline V lookup: CDR1 SGHNT, CDR2 YENEEA. The CDR3 coding sequence is TGTGCCAGCAGCTTTCAGGGCGCGGGGCAGTACGTC. Encoded protein: CASSFQGAGQYV.

The chain carries TRBV5-4 and TRBJ2-3, with no clear D. Trimming removed 4 bases from V and 2 bases from J, with 14 bases in between. CDR3 size: 15 residues. Per germline, CDR1 SGHNT and CDR2 YYREEE (reference sequence). CDR3 sequence: CASSRFVGNTDTQYF. CDR3 coding DNA: TGTGCCAGCAGCCGTTTTGTGGGAAACACAGATACGCAGTATTTT.

The genes are TRBV10-3 and TRBJ1-1; a weak D match, TRBD1 (5 bases). Germline CDR1 is ENHRY and CDR2 is SYGVKD. Trimming shortened V by 1 base and J by 0 bases, and 9 bases separated the two germline ends. The CDR3 has 15 residues. The CDR3 region is CAISEFRGVNTEAFF. In nucleotides, the CDR3 is TGTGCCATCAGTGAGTTTCGGGGGGTGAACACTGAAGCTTTCTTT.

The chain recombines TRBV5-8 with TRBJ2-5; D remains ambiguous. V lost 0 bases and J 5 bases, leaving 11 bases between the germline ends. From germline, CDR1 is SGHTS and CDR2 YDEGEE. This CDR3 has 14 amino acids. The CDR3 loop is CASSLGIAWETQYF. The DNA for the CDR3 is TGTGCCAGCAGCTTGGGAATCGCATGGGAGACCCAGTACTTC.

This chain connects TRBV28 to TRBJ1-1; D might be TRBD1 (5 bases). V was shortened by 5 bases and J by 3 bases, with 25 bases between the two germline ends. CDR1 and CDR2 from the germline V gene are MDHEN and SYDVKM. CDR3 length: 18 residues. The CDR3 DNA is TGTGCCAGCAGTCACCCGCGGGACTCCCCTACAAGATACACTGAAGCTTTCTTT. It yields the protein CASSHPRDSPTRYTEAFF.

Only a few counts were recorded for this clone. The chain couples TRBV5-4 to TRBJ2-3; 13 bases agree with TRBD2. This CDR3 region has 17 residues. The V and J ends lost 5 bases and 0 bases, in that order; junction bases with no gene match: 6. Per germline, CDR1 SGHNT and CDR2 YYREEE (reference sequence). In DNA form, the CDR3 reads TGTGCCAGCAGGCGTCCGGGACTAGCGGGGAGCACAGATACGCAGTATTTT. This gives the protein CASRRPGLAGSTDTQYF.

This sequence joins TRBV6-6 and TRBJ2-5; TRBD1 matches 8 bases. The J call is in doubt because the DNA end fits TRBJ2-7 better. Germline V lookup: CDR1 MNHNY, CDR2 SVGAGI (reference sequence). The CDR3 covers 13 residues. In nucleotides, the CDR3 is TGTGCCAGCGAGGCAGGGGGCTTCTACGAGCAGTACTTC. Translation gives CASEAGGFYEQYF.

A few counts support this clone. The chain joins TRBV5-6 to TRBJ1-6; D uncertain. Germline V gives CDR1 SGHDT, CDR2 YYEEEE. The CDR3 consists of 15 residues. V shed 0 bases and J shed 5 bases, with 9 bases lying between them. CDR3 region: CASSLVPEDNSPLHF. Here the CDR3 DNA reads TGTGCCAGCAGCTTGGTCCCCGAGGATAATTCACCCCTCCACTTT. Full variable domain (rest looked up from reference TRBV5-6 and TRBJ1-6): DAGVTQSPTHLIKTRGQQVTLRCSPKSGHDTVSWYQQALGQGPQFIFQYYEEEERQRGNFPDRFSGHQFPNYSSELNVNALLLGDSALYLCASSLVPEDNSPLHFGNGTRLTVT.

The V and J genes are TRBV27 and TRBJ1-3, with D tentatively TRBD1 (6 bases). CDR1 and CDR2 (germline): MNHEY, SMNVEV (reference sequence). The CDR3 has 15 residues. V lost 2 bases, J lost 4 bases, and 12 bases lay in between. Here the CDR3 reads CASSLGGAQGNTIYF. DNA of the CDR3: TGTGCCAGCAGTTTAGGGGGGGCGCAAGGAAACACCATATATTTT.

There are a few counts of this clone. The V call is TRBV5-4, the J call TRBJ1-2; TRBD1 is a possible D gene (5 bases). The CDR3 runs 15 residues. The V and J ends lost 3 bases and 3 bases respectively, with 15 bases between them. Germline CDR1 reads SGHNT; CDR2 reads YYREEE (reference sequence). The CDR3 spells CASSSSGGTYYGYTF. The CDR3 DNA follows: TGTGCCAGCAGCTCCTCGGGGGGGACCTACTATGGCTACACCTTC.

V is TRBV7-8 and J is TRBJ1-2; D is uncertain. The CDR3 contains 14 residues. V was trimmed by 0 bases and J by 0 bases, leaving 5 bases between them. Germline loops: CDR1 SGHVS, CDR2 FQNEAQ. The CDR3, as DNA: TGTGCCAGCAGCTTAGCTCACTCTAACTATGGCTACACCTTC. Its translation: CASSLAHSNYGYTF. The variable domain in full, with the rest retrieved from reference TRBV7-8 and TRBJ1-2, is GAGVSQSPRYKVAKRGQDVALRCDPISGHVSLFWYQQALGQGPEFLTYFQNEAQLDKSGLPSDRFFAERPEGSVSTLKIQRTQQEDSAVYLCASSLAHSNYGYTFGSGTRLTVV.

This chain links TRBV13 with TRBJ2-2; D may be TRBD1 or TRBD2 (5 bases each). Looked up from germline, CDR1 is PRHDT and CDR2 is FYEKMQ (reference sequence). The CDR3 is 17 amino acids. Deletions cut 5 bases from V and 0 bases from J, with 16 bases between. The CDR3 sequence: CASSPPSGGTNTGELFF. The CDR3 DNA reads as TGTGCCAGCAGCCCCCCCTCTGGGGGAACGAACACCGGGGAGCTGTTTTTT.

V and J are TRBV5-1 and TRBJ2-5, with a tentative D call TRBD2 (6 bases). The CDR3 length is 11 residues. The germline CDR1 and CDR2 sequences are SGHRS and YFSETQ. V was clipped by 6 bases and J by 5 bases, with 8 bases between them. CDR3 loop: CASKEGETQYF. DNA for the CDR3: TGCGCCAGCAAGGAGGGTGAGACCCAGTACTTC.

The chain is built from TRBV14 and TRBJ1-2; no firm D call. V lost 2 bases, J lost 6 bases, and 10 bases lay in between. CDR3 length: 13 amino acids. Germline CDR1 and CDR2: SGHDN and FVKESK. The CDR3: CASSQRRSDGYTF. CDR3 coding DNA: TGTGCCAGCAGCCAACGCAGGTCTGATGGCTACACCTTC.

This clone was seen a single time. V is TRBV9 and J is TRBJ1-3, with 7 bases lining up with TRBD1. This CDR3 region has 16 residues. Germline V gene sequence: CDR1 SGDLS, CDR2 YYNGEE. Trimming at V came to 4 bases and at J to 3 bases, leaving 10 bases not matched to a gene. The chain's CDR3 is CASSPRGDRVGNTIYF. In DNA form, the CDR3 reads TGTGCCAGCAGCCCTAGAGGAGACAGGGTTGGAAACACCATATATTTT.

The chain recombines TRBV7-9 with TRBJ2-6; no definite D call. The CDR3 runs to 13 residues. CDR1 and CDR2 from the germline V gene are SEHNR and FQNEAQ (reference sequence). The V gene lost 11 bases and the J gene lost 0 bases, with 8 bases spanning the gap. The CDR3 spells CAPVRSGANVLTF. CDR3 bases: TGTGCCCCGGTCCGCTCTGGGGCCAACGTCCTGACTTTC.

The chain couples TRBV29-1 to TRBJ2-2; 8 nucleotides agree with TRBD2. Germline lookup yields CDR1 SQVTM and CDR2 ANQGSEA. The CDR3 loop spans 15 amino acids. V trimming: 6 bases; J trimming: 6 bases; junction bases outside the gene matches: 12. DNA for the CDR3: TGCAGCGTGGTAGGAGCGGGGGCGGGATCCGGGGAGCTGTTTTTT. It codes for CSVVGAGAGSGELFF.

This chain links TRBV11-2 with TRBJ1-2; D gene uncertain. CDR1 and CDR2 (germline): SGHAT, FQNNGV. Trimming removed 0 bases from V and 7 bases from J, with 15 bases in between. This CDR3 spans 15 amino acids. The CDR3 spells CASSLDIVGTRGYTF. CDR3 DNA sequence: TGTGCCAGCAGCTTAGATATTGTAGGTACTCGTGGCTACACCTTC.

The chain employs TRBV6-6 and TRBJ1-5; D is ambiguous. The V gene's germline CDR1 is MNHNY and CDR2 SVGAGI (reference sequence). The CDR3 extends over 13 amino acids. Trimming left V 0 bases short and J 6 bases short, with 6 bases between. The CDR3 reads CASSYSSRQPQHF. The CDR3 bases are TGTGCCAGCAGTTACTCGAGTCGTCAGCCCCAGCATTTT.

The rearrangement joins TRBV18 to TRBJ1-5; tentatively, D is TRBD1 (5 bases). Germline values: CDR1 KGHSH, CDR2 LQKENI. This CDR3 has 14 residues. V lost 2 bases and J lost 7, with 12 bases in between. The CDR3 sequence: CASSPGGRAQPQHF. CDR3 nucleotide sequence: TGTGCCAGCTCACCAGGCGGCAGGGCCCAGCCCCAGCATTTT.